These 24 T cell receptor beta chains share one sample of origin, sequenced in a study of prognosis after radiotherapy for stage I lung cancer. From genomic DNA, two-round multiplex PCR was used to amplify TCR beta CDR3. The authors ran first-round PCR with primers specific to each TRBV and TRBJ gene. MiXCR was run by TCRdb on the multiplex PCR reads, yielding one entry per CDR3 protein. This repertoire shows roughly 32,000 distinct CDR3 sequences, around two fifths found once; its top ten account for 15%. The sequenced sample was PBMCs, obtained before or after stereotactic body radiation therapy (not recorded which). The receptors derive from a donor at least 50 years old with non-small cell lung cancer.

This clonotype has ten or more counts. The chain combines TRBV19 with TRBJ2-6; D gene unclear. Germline CDR1 is LNHDA and CDR2 is SQIVND (reference sequence). This CDR3 region has 15 residues. Trimming took 10 bases from V and 1 from J, leaving 14 bases between them. The CDR3 protein is CATRLVGSGANVLTF. The CDR3 DNA reads TGTGCCACTCGTCTGGTGGGGTCTGGGGCCAACGTCCTGACTTTC. The full variable domain, its missing parts supplied by reference TRBV19 and TRBJ2-6, is DGGITQSPKYLFRKEGQNVTLSCEQNLNHDAMYWYRQDPGQGLRLIYYSQIVNDFQKGDIAEGYSVSREKKESFPLTVTSAQKNPTAFYLCATRLVGSGANVLTFGAGSRLTVL.

The table lists this clonotype with a few counts. A single base separates this from a much larger clone, so it may be a read error. The chain carries TRBV5-1 and TRBJ2-1; maybe TRBD1 (6 bases). This CDR3 contains 15 residues. Germline CDR1 is SGHRS and CDR2 is YFSETQ. Between the trimmed V and J ends, which lost 7 bases and 9 bases, there was a span of 23 bases. CDR3 in DNA: TGCGCCAGCTCCCTTTTCGGGACAACTCACGGTGAGCAGTTCTTC. It yields the protein CASSLFGTTHGEQFF.

This clonotype was recorded once. The CDR3 DNA reads as TGTGCCAGCAGCTTAGCTCCTGGGGGGGGGAACACTGAAGCTTTCTTT. Translation: CASSLAPGGGNTEAFF. The J gene is TRBJ1-1, the V gene TRBV7-2, with a possible D match to TRBD1 (5 bases). In germline, CDR1 is SGHTA, CDR2 FQGNSA. Trimming took 0 bases from V and 1 from J, leaving 12 bases between them. The CDR3 totals 16 residues.

The table lists this clonotype with many counts. The chain has TRBV7-6 and TRBJ1-1, with D tentatively TRBD1 (5 bases). CDR1 and CDR2 (germline): SGHVS, FNYEAQ. With 2 bases removed from V and 1 base from J, the gap between germline ends came to 11 bases. The length of the CDR3 is 15 residues. The CDR3 bases are TGTGCCAGCAGCTTACTTAGGGGTGAGAACACTGAAGCTTTCTTT. Protein product: CASSLLRGENTEAFF. Combining the CDR3 with reference TRBV7-6 and TRBJ1-1 gives the whole variable domain GAGVSQSPRYKVTKRGQDVALRCDPISGHVSLYWYRQALGQGPEFLTYFNYEAQQDKSGLPNDRFSAERPEGSISTLTIQRTEQRDSAMYRCASSLLRGENTEAFFGQGTRLTVV.

As to this clonotype: Since no conserved phenylalanine or tryptophan closes the CDR3, a read error is the likely cause. The V gene is TRBV5-1, the J gene TRBJ1-2; 8 bases fit TRBD1. Looked up from germline, CDR1 is SGHRS and CDR2 is YFSETQ. CDR3 length: 14 residues. Unmatched junction bases numbered 9, after V lost 3 bases and J lost 8 bases. CDR3 nucleotides: TGCGCCAGCAGCTCCGGGGCAGGGGGCCAGGGCTACACCTTA. It translates to CASSSGAGGQGYTL.

Ten or more counts support this clonotype. The germline gene is not matched at one end of the junction; a read error may be the cause. The chain recombines TRBV7-7 with TRBJ2-5; TRBD2 agrees at 8 bases. CDR1 SSHAT and CDR2 FNYEAQ come from the germline V gene (reference sequence). This CDR3 region has 15 residues. The CDR3 coding sequence is TGTGCTAGCAGCTTAGGTAGCGGGGTACAAGAGACCCAGTACTTC. Translated, it gives CASSLGSGVQETQYF.

This clonotype was seen ten or more times. CDR3 amino acids: CASSFGTGVTGELFF. As DNA, the CDR3 is TGTGCCAGCAGCTTCGGGACAGGAGTTACCGGGGAGCTGTTTTTT. J is TRBJ2-2 and V is TRBV9; 8 bases are a match to TRBD1. Unmatched junction bases numbered 7, after V lost 4 bases and J lost 5 bases. From germline, CDR1 is SGDLS and CDR2 YYNGEE. The CDR3 spans 15 residues.

This clonotype has only one observation. This chain uses TRBV28 with TRBJ2-7, with D tentatively TRBD1 or TRBD2 (5 bases each). There are 15 residues in the CDR3. Germline CDR1 reads MDHEN; CDR2 reads SYDVKM. Trimming pared 1 base from V and 6 bases from J, leaving 16 bases between. The DNA for the CDR3 is TGTGCCAGCAGTTTATTCACTATTGGGACGAGCGAGCAGTACTTC. This gives the protein CASSLFTIGTSEQYF.

As to this clonotype: A far larger clone is one nucleotide away, so this likely arose from a read error. The chain joins TRBV7-9 to TRBJ2-7, with D perhaps being TRBD1 or TRBD2 (5 bases each). The CDR3 consists of 15 residues. Trimming took off 7 bases at V and 7 bases at J, with 23 bases between the two ends. The germline gives CDR1 SEHNR, CDR2 FQNEAQ (reference sequence). CDR3 region: CASTPPGRIGYEQYF. The CDR3, as DNA: TGTGCCAGCACCCCCCCGGGGCGGATTGGGTATGAGCAGTACTTC. The whole variable domain, filled in from reference TRBV7-9 and TRBJ2-7, reads DTGVSQNPRHKITKRGQNVTFRCDPISEHNRLYWYRQTLGQGPEFLTYFQNEAQLEKSRLLSDRFSAERPKGSFSTLEIQRTEQGDSAMYLCASTPPGRIGYEQYFGPGTRLTVT.

Comment on this clonotype: This likely comes from a read error, as the CDR3 has no conserved phenylalanine or tryptophan at its end. The chain uses TRBV11-2 and TRBJ2-5; 9 nucleotides match TRBD2. The CDR3 runs 17 residues. Germline values: CDR1 SGHAT, CDR2 FQNNGV. CDR3 sequence reads: CASSPGHGTAGGETQYL. CDR3 in DNA: TGTGCAAGCAGCCCAGGGCACGGGACAGCGGGAGGAGAGACCCAGTACTTA.

This clonotype was recorded at least ten times. The genes are TRBV6-1 and TRBJ1-1; the D is unclear. The V and J ends lost 8 bases and 7 bases respectively, with 8 bases between them. The CDR3 loop spans 10 amino acids. Germline-derived CDR1 and CDR2 are MNHNS and SASEGT. CDR3 nucleotide sequence: TGTGCCAGCTTTCTGGGTGAAGCTTTCTTT. Protein: CASFLGEAFF.

For the CDR3, the DNA is TGTGCCAGCAGTTATGACTCCCCGTGGGCAGATTCACCCCTCCACTTT. This sequence encodes CASSYDSPWADSPLHF. The chain carries TRBV6-2 or TRBV6-3 and TRBJ1-6; no firm D call. The CDR3 spans 16 residues. V gave up 3 bases and J gave up 8 bases, with 17 bases separating them. Germline values: CDR1 MNHEY, CDR2 SVGEGT.

This chain connects TRBV20-1 to TRBJ1-6, with D perhaps matching TRBD1 (5 bases). The length of the CDR3 is 14 residues. Trimming stripped 4 bases from V and 7 bases from J, with 14 bases between. Per the germline V gene, CDR1 is DFQATT and CDR2 is SNEGSKA (reference sequence). In nucleotides, the CDR3 is TGCAGTGCTACTACCGCGGGGGGGAATTCACCCCTCCACTTT. This translates into CSATTAGGNSPLHF.

This clonotype is a singleton in its sample. This chain connects TRBV28 to TRBJ2-3; 11 nucleotides line up with TRBD2. CDR1 and CDR2 (germline): MDHEN, SYDVKM. The CDR3 loop spans 16 amino acids. The trim removed 3 bases at V and 7 bases at J, leaving 9 bases unmatched. The CDR3 DNA sequence: TGTGCCAGCAGTTTTGAACTAGCGGGAGCGACACATACGCAGTATTTT. Translating it yields CASSFELAGATHTQYF.

This clonotype was recorded many times. A much larger clone lies one base from this, so it may be a read error. The genes are TRBV20-1 and TRBJ1-5; perhaps TRBD1 as D (6 bases). In germline, CDR1 is DFQATT, CDR2 SNEGSKA (reference sequence). Trimming shortened V by 0 bases and J by 5 bases, and 17 bases separated the two germline ends. The CDR3 sequence is 16 residues long. This CDR3 reads CSARDPGRGIHQPQHF. DNA for the CDR3: TGCAGTGCTAGAGATCCGGGCAGGGGAATACATCAGCCCCAGCATTTT.

Ten or more counts support this clonotype. The V call is TRBV2, the J call TRBJ2-1, with TRBD2 identical over 11 bases. In germline, CDR1 is SNHLY, CDR2 FYNNEI. J lost 8 bases, V lost 6 bases, and 6 bases had no gene match. The CDR3 is 14 residues long. The CDR3 is CASSTGLAGHEQFF. CDR3 DNA: TGTGCCAGCAGCACTGGACTAGCGGGCCATGAGCAGTTCTTC.

This clonotype was seen at least ten times. This chain links TRBV7-8 with TRBJ2-7; maybe TRBD1 (6 bases). The CDR3 extends over 14 amino acids. CDR1 SGHVS and CDR2 FQNEAQ come from the germline V gene. V shed 6 bases and J shed 3 bases, with 15 bases lying between them. The CDR3 nucleotides are TGTGCCAGCAGTCGTAGACAGGCCGTCTACGAGCAGTACTTC. Encoded protein: CASSRRQAVYEQYF.

This clonotype was counted at least ten times. The chain combines TRBV28 with TRBJ1-2, with TRBD1 matching over 7 bases. The length of the CDR3 is 14 residues. V dropped 6 bases and J dropped 0; count of bases not matched to a gene: 4. Germline V CDR1 and CDR2: MDHEN, SYDVKM. CDR3 nucleotide sequence: TGTGCCAGCAGATGGGGACAGACTAACTATGGCTACACCTTC. Translating gives CASRWGQTNYGYTF.

This clonotype was found many times. The J gene is TRBJ1-1, the V gene TRBV11-2; D is unresolved. This CDR3 spans 14 amino acids. V lost 5 bases and J lost 1, with 11 bases in between. CDR1 and CDR2 (germline): SGHAT, FQNNGV. CDR3 DNA: TGTGCCAGCAGCCTTTCGGACGGGAACACTGAAGCTTTCTTT. Protein sequence: CASSLSDGNTEAFF.

This clonotype was observed at least ten times. The chain couples TRBV15 to TRBJ1-1; D is uncertain. Germline assignment: CDR1 LNHNV and CDR2 YYDKDF (reference sequence). The V end was cut by 0 bases, the J end by 4 bases, with 9 bases between. The length of the CDR3 is 14 residues. As DNA, the CDR3 is TGTGCCACCAGCAGAGATTTGGGGTCCACTGAAGCTTTCTTT. Encoded protein: CATSRDLGSTEAFF.

The chain carries TRBV19 and TRBJ2-1; either TRBD1 or TRBD2 may fit D (5 bases each). CDR1 is LNHDA, CDR2 SQIVND, per germline (reference sequence). Trimming cost V 8 bases and J 1 base, with 15 bases left between them. There are 15 residues in the CDR3. The CDR3 DNA is TGTGCCAGTGGGGGTAGGGTGGCTTCCTACAATGAGCAGTTCTTC. Its protein is CASGGRVASYNEQFF.

The chain is built from TRBV6-1 and TRBJ2-7; 9 bases line up with TRBD1. Trimming removed 5 bases from V and 6 bases from J; junction bases left unmatched: 5. CDR3 length equals 13 residues. Per germline, CDR1 MNHNS and CDR2 SASEGT. In DNA, the CDR3 is TGTGCCAGCAGTCCCGGGACAGGGATCGAGCAGTACTTC. Protein: CASSPGTGIEQYF.

This clonotype is medium-sized within its sample. The chain employs TRBV28 and TRBJ1-2; no clear D. This CDR3 has 11 amino acids. CDR1 and CDR2 from the germline V gene are MDHEN and SYDVKM. V was pared by 5 bases and J by 0 bases, with 1 base between. DNA for the CDR3: TGTGCCAGCAGTCCTAACTATGGCTACACCTTC. It specifies CASSPNYGYTF.

This clonotype was observed at least ten times. J is TRBJ2-7 and V is TRBV30; 7 nucleotides line up with TRBD1. Germline CDR1 reads GTSNPN; CDR2 reads SVGIG (reference sequence). The V gene end was trimmed by 0 bases and the J gene end by 4 bases; junction bases not matched to a gene: 0. The CDR3 consists of 12 residues. CDR3 in DNA: TGTGCCTGGAGTGTACAGGGGTACGAGCAGTACTTC. The encoded protein is CAWSVQGYEQYF. Supplemented by reference TRBV30 and TRBJ2-7, the full variable domain reads SQTIHQWPATLVQPVGSPLSLECTVEGTSNPNLYWYRQAAGRGLQLLFYSVGIGQISSEVPQNLSASRPQDRQFILSSKKLLLSDSGFYLCAWSVQGYEQYFGPGTRLTVT.